The clone carrying this T cell receptor (beta chain) was observed once. The CDR3 runs to 15 residues. The germline CDR1 and CDR2 sequences are MNHNS and SASEGT. Trimming left V 5 bases short and J 3 bases short, with 14 bases between. The table came from immunoSEQ multiplex PCR; TCRdb's copy has only in-frame clones and leaves some out. The sample carries more than 45,000 clones, over 60% recorded once. This sample is part of a study of OX40 agonist ivuxolimab in advanced cancers. The sequence derives from an adult with an advanced solid tumor such as melanoma, head and neck, liver or kidney cancer. The chain is built from TRBV6-1 and TRBJ1-5, with a tentative D call TRBD1 (6 bases). The sample was CD4+ or CD8+ T cells sorted from blood, taken in a trial of the OX40 agonist ivuxolimab. The CDR3 DNA reads TGTGCCAGCAGTCCCCGTACAGGGCCCAATCAGCCCCAGCATTTT. Translation: CASSPRTGPNQPQHF.